The clone carrying this TCR beta chain was found a few times. Its cognate antigen is unknown. This sample stems from a study of cytomegalovirus exposure and HLA in healthy donors. V dropped 4 bases and J dropped 2; count of bases not matched to a gene: 2. Germline loops: CDR1 SNHLY, CDR2 FYNNEI. CDR3 size: 14 residues. Both 60 Vbeta primers and 13 Jbeta primers went into the PCR. Some clones are missing from TCRdb's copy, which holds only in-frame ones; the method was immunoSEQ multiplex PCR. The sample lists over 85,000 clones; about 81% were seen once. General study results and limits: Testing in vitro showed a few CMV-associated chains specific for CMV antigens.

This TCR came from a middle-aged man in good health and CMV-seropositive. The genes are TRBV2 and TRBJ2-1; 7 bases align to TRBD2. Sequenced material: PBMCs. In DNA form, the CDR3 reads TGTGCCAGCAGTGGCCTAGCGGCCTACAATGAGCAGTTCTTC. Translation: CASSGLAAYNEQFF.